This T cell receptor beta chain stems from a study of OX40 agonist ivuxolimab in advanced cancers. At the level of the study: A male proportion of under 90% was recorded, with mean age approximately 64 years and range roughly 20 to 85. Earlier treatment with anti-PD-1, anti-PD-L1 or anti-CTLA-4 was permitted, and less than 50% had received some. Findings and caveats of the study: Dosing at 0.1 to 3.0 mg/kg was accompanied by clonal expansion of CD4+ and CD8+ blood T cells by week 6.

Systemic immunosuppression or a history of autoimmune disease excluded patients. Germline CDR1 and CDR2: SGHRS and YFSETQ. With V trimmed by 4 bases and J by 3 bases, 3 bases remained unmatched. The CDR3 sequence is 13 residues long. With regard to this clone: Its antigen is still unknown.

Generated by immunoSEQ multiplex PCR, the TCRdb table keeps only in-frame clones and is missing some. This table holds some 44,000 clones, approximately 83% found once. The chain uses TRBV5-1 and TRBJ1-2, with TRBD1 identical over 7 bases. The sequence was collected from an adult with an advanced solid tumor such as melanoma, head and neck, liver or kidney cancer. The source was CD4+ or CD8+ T cells sorted from blood, collected in a trial of the OX40 agonist ivuxolimab. The CDR3 nucleotides are TGCGCCAGCAGCGAGGGACAGTACTATGGCTACACCTTC. The encoded protein is CASSEGQYYGYTF.